A selection of T cell receptor beta chains follows, all from one sample in a study of OX40 agonist ivuxolimab in advanced cancers. Using immunoSEQ multiplex PCR, the repertoire was profiled, and TCRdb retains in-frame clones only, with some absent. The sample yields fewer than 100,000 clones, 87% seen once. The sequencing used CD4+ or CD8+ T cells sorted from blood, collected in a trial of the OX40 agonist ivuxolimab. The receptors were sampled from an adult with an advanced solid tumor such as melanoma, head and neck, liver or kidney cancer. Each CDR3 is given with its conserved first and last residue.

J gene | V gene | CDR3 protein
TRBJ2-7 | TRBV5-1 | CASSLVGGFSYEQYF
TRBJ1-2 | TRBV7-3 | CASSLEAAPARGYTF
TRBJ1-3 | TRBV11-2 | CASSQGGTGNTIYF
TRBJ1-2 | TRBV19 | CASRRAGDGYTF
TRBJ2-4 | TRBV7-2 | CASSLEFGLAKNIQYF
TRBJ2-3 | TRBV7-6 | CASSLEAGGTDTQYF
TRBJ1-1 | TRBV6-1 | CASSATPQRNTEAFF
TRBJ2-3 | TRBV11-2 | CASSSGLNTDTQYF
TRBJ2-4 | TRBV5-1 | CASSFNGDIQYF
TRBJ2-3 | TRBV5-1 | CASSLRQGSTDTQYF
TRBJ1-3 | TRBV5-6 | CASRPTGSGNTIYF
TRBJ1-2 | TRBV7-2 | CASSLSAGDNYGYTF
TRBJ1-1 | TRBV5-8 | CASSRGRGARNTEAFF
TRBJ1-3 | TRBV5-1 | CASSIDRARSGNTIYF
TRBJ2-3 | TRBV27 | CASSVGTNADTQYF
TRBJ1-1 | TRBV7-2 | CASSFRVAGVSGTEAFF
TRBJ1-3 | TRBV10-2 | CASSIDISGNTIYF
TRBJ1-2 | TRBV7-2 | CASSLRHSVYGYTF